This T cell receptor (beta chain) was captured in a study of blood T cell repertoires in COVID-19. Study summary: T cells, B-cell-depleted T cells, or PBMCs supplied cDNA or gDNA.

Looked up from germline, CDR1 is LNHDA and CDR2 is SQIVND (reference sequence). This CDR3 contains 15 residues. V was shortened by 4 bases and J by 6 bases, with 18 bases between the two germline ends. The assay was immunoSEQ multiplex PCR, and TCRdb's table has in-frame clones only and misses some. The sample contains fewer than 65,000 clones, around 93% of which appear only once. The receptor was derived from a man in his fifties with acute or convalescent COVID-19. The source material was peripheral blood. V gene TRBV19 combines with J gene TRBJ1-1; perhaps TRBD1 as D (6 bases). The CDR3 DNA sequence: TGTGCCAGTAGTAATTTCACAGGGCGAGGACCTGAAGCTTTCTTT. This codes for CASSNFTGRGPEAFF.